This TCR beta chain was captured by sequencing in a study of neurological immune-mediated disorders. Study observations and caveats: The highest TCR clonal expansion occurred in HTLV-1-associated myelopathy; multiple sclerosis fell below healthy controls.

There are 17 residues in the CDR3. The V and J ends lost 5 bases and 0 bases respectively, with 17 bases between them. Per the germline V gene, CDR1 is MDHEN and CDR2 is SYDVKM. Synthesis of cDNA was carried out by template-switch 5'RACE. The reaction used 10-nucleotide random UMIs. TCRdb itself ran the 5' RACE reads through MiXCR, one entry per CDR3 protein. The data show 15,000 to 20,000 distinct CDR3 sequences, about 11% seen once. As healthy controls, volunteers from a blood bank in Maryland, USA, were used. The sorted libraries took fewer than 1.2 million CD4+ or CD8+ T cells. This clonotype was detected many times. Its antigen is as yet unknown.

V gene TRBV28 combines with J gene TRBJ1-3; D unclear. The sequencing sample was made of CD8+ T cells from blood. This clonotype was sampled from a woman between 45 and 65 years old in good health. The CDR3 DNA reads as TGTGCCAGCAGTACCAACATCAAACGGGACTCTGGAAACACCATATATTTT. Its translation is CASSTNIKRDSGNTIYF.